A selection of T cell receptor beta chains follows, all from one sample in a study of blood T cell repertoires in COVID-19. Sequenced by immunoSEQ multiplex PCR; TCRdb stores in-frame clones only, minus some. The sample records around 75,000 clones, approximately 90% being singletons. Sequencing was performed on peripheral blood. The source of these receptors is a man aged 60-69 years with acute or convalescent COVID-19. Each CDR3 is given with its conserved first and last residue. A D gene is named only where the DNA matches it firmly. The size field is filled for only some rows; it gives once, few, many or a size class.

.	TRBJ2-1	TRBD2	TRBV5-1	CATGGSSDNEQFF	TGCGCCACCGGGGGGAGTTCGGACAATGAGCAGTTCTTC
.	TRBJ2-1	TRBD2	TRBV24-1	CATSSIAGAGNEQFF	TGTGCCACCAGTTCCATAGCGGGAGCTGGCAATGAGCAGTTCTTC
.	TRBJ2-3	TRBD2	TRBV6-4	CASSSGLATDTQYF	TGTGCCAGCAGTTCCGGACTAGCGACAGATACGCAGTATTTT
.	TRBJ2-2	TRBD2	TRBV9	CASSAPGLARAGELFF	TGTGCCAGCAGCGCACCGGGACTAGCGAGGGCCGGGGAGCTGTTTTTT
.	TRBJ2-2	.	TRBV27	CASRSGPGELFF	TGTGCCAGCAGGAGCGGCCCAGGGGAGCTGTTTTTT
.	TRBJ2-7	.	TRBV2	CASRREGNYEQYF	TGTGCCAGCAGGAGGGAAGGCAACTACGAGCAGTACTTC
.	TRBJ2-2	TRBD2	TRBV6-6	CASSWEGSNTGELFF	TGTGCCAGCAGTTGGGAGGGTTCCAACACCGGGGAGCTGTTTTTT
.	TRBJ2-5	TRBD1	TRBV5-1	CASSLRTGQETQYF	TGCGCCAGCAGCCTTAGGACAGGGCAAGAGACCCAGTACTTC
.	TRBJ2-2	.	TRBV28	CASSFGGPGELFF	TGTGCCAGCAGTTTCGGGGGGCCCGGGGAGCTGTTTTTT
.	TRBJ2-3	TRBD2	TRBV2	CASSEGTSGRDTQYF	TGTGCCAGCAGTGAGGGGACTAGCGGGAGGGATACGCAGTATTTT
.	TRBJ2-2	.	TRBV2	CASGGLRNTGELFF	TGTGCCAGCGGGGGGTTGCGAAACACCGGGGAGCTGTTTTTT
.	TRBJ2-1	TRBD2	TRBV5-1	CASSPGGVAGENEQFF	TGCGCCAGCAGCCCCGGGGGGGTGGCGGGAGAAAATGAGCAGTTCTTC
.	TRBJ1-4	TRBD1	TRBV6-6	CASSHKTGGENEKLFF	TGTGCCAGCAGTCACAAGACAGGGGGCGAAAATGAAAAACTGTTTTTT
.	TRBJ2-5	.	TRBV5-1	CASSLVASRGRETQYF	TGCGCCAGCAGCTTGGTAGCATCCAGGGGTAGGGAGACCCAGTACTTC
.	TRBJ2-2	TRBD2	TRBV7-3	CASSSGGTGELFF	TGTGCCAGCAGCTCCGGGGGGACCGGGGAGCTGTTTTTT
few	TRBJ2-2	TRBD2	TRBV7-3	CASSLSGGDTGELFF	TGTGCCAGCAGCCTTAGCGGGGGAGACACCGGGGAGCTGTTTTTT
.	TRBJ1-1	.	TRBV6-5	CASTDSPNTEAFF	TGTGCCAGCACGGACAGCCCGAACACTGAAGCTTTCTTT
.	TRBJ2-2	.	TRBV27	CASSPRGGTGELFF	TGTGCCAGCAGTCCCCGGGGTGGCACCGGGGAGCTGTTTTTT
.	TRBJ2-3	.	TRBV12-5	CASGLGLLRDTQYF	TGTGCTAGTGGTTTGGGACTCCTCAGAGATACGCAGTATTTT
.	TRBJ2-3	.	TRBV6-5	CASGWGGTDTQYF	TGTGCCAGCGGATGGGGGGGCACAGATACGCAGTATTTT
.	TRBJ1-4	.	TRBV27	CASSLKGTASFATNEKLFF	TGTGCCAGCAGTTTAAAAGGCACAGCATCCTTTGCAACTAATGAAAAACTGTTTTTT
.	TRBJ2-7	TRBD1	TRBV4-1	CASSQVTGGEQYF	TGCGCCAGCAGCCAAGTCACAGGGGGCGAGCAGTACTTC
.	TRBJ2-3	.	TRBV4-2	CASSQEGGRDTQYF	TGTGCCAGCAGCCAAGAAGGAGGGAGGGATACGCAGTATTTT
.	TRBJ2-2	.	TRBV30	CAWRFGNTGELFF	TGTGCCTGGCGGTTCGGTAACACCGGGGAGCTGTTTTTT
.	TRBJ1-1	TRBD1	TRBV7-9	CASSPDRGRTEAFF	TGTGCCAGCAGCCCGGACAGGGGGCGAACTGAAGCTTTCTTT
.	TRBJ2-7	TRBD1	TRBV27	CASSFSWTGGIYEQYF	TGTGCCAGCAGTTTTTCGTGGACAGGGGGCATCTACGAGCAGTACTTC
.	TRBJ2-5	TRBD2	TRBV24-1	CATSDRTSGRETQYF	TGTGCCACCAGTGATCGGACTAGCGGGAGAGAGACCCAGTACTTC
.	TRBJ1-5	.	TRBV4-1	CASSQWAAGYSNQPQHF	TGCGCCAGCAGCCAATGGGCAGCGGGGTATAGCAATCAGCCCCAGCATTTT
once	TRBJ2-7	TRBD2	TRBV19	CASSIRGAGGPYEQYF	TGTGCCAGTAGTATAAGGGGAGCGGGAGGGCCCTACGAGCAGTACTTC
.	TRBJ2-5	.	TRBV19	CASSIGGGGQETQYF	TGTGCCAGTAGTATTGGGGGAGGGGGCCAAGAGACCCAGTACTTC
.	TRBJ2-2	TRBD2	TRBV5-6	CASSFTTSGSNTGELFF	TGTGCCAGCAGCTTTACGACTAGCGGATCGAACACCGGGGAGCTGTTTTTT
few	TRBJ1-1	.	TRBV7-8	CASSPVDWRDTEAFF	TGTGCCAGCAGCCCTGTGGACTGGAGGGACACTGAAGCTTTCTTT
.	TRBJ2-1	TRBD1	TRBV28	CASRDPGQGSYNEQFF	TGTGCCAGCAGGGACCCGGGACAGGGCTCCTACAATGAGCAGTTCTTC
.	TRBJ2-3	TRBD2	TRBV5-1	CASSLSLMGLVSDTQYF	TGCGCCAGCAGCTTGTCCCTAATGGGACTAGTGTCAGATACGCAGTATTTT
once	TRBJ2-3	TRBD1	TRBV5-4	CASSLARDRGTDTQYF	TGTGCCAGCAGCTTGGCCCGGGACAGGGGAACAGATACGCAGTATTTT
.	TRBJ1-2	TRBD1	TRBV6-1	CASSDRGRVGTNYGYTF	TGTGCCAGCAGTGACAGGGGGCGCGTGGGAACTAACTATGGCTACACCTTC
.	TRBJ1-2	.	TRBV20-1	CSASYSHRDRPLSLNYGYTF	TGCAGTGCTAGTTATAGTCACAGGGACCGTCCCTTGAGCCTTAACTATGGCTACACCTTC
.	TRBJ2-7	TRBD1	TRBV10-1	CASRVPGQGVVRGSYEQYF	TGCGCCAGCAGGGTACCGGGACAGGGGGTTGTGCGGGGTTCCTACGAGCAGTACTTC
.	TRBJ2-7	TRBD1	TRBV28	CASTSDRGGIYEQYF	TGTGCCAGCACCTCGGACAGGGGTGGGATCTACGAGCAGTACTTC
.	TRBJ1-3	TRBD1	TRBV5-1	CASSLRQGGGNTIYF	TGCGCCAGCAGCTTGAGACAGGGTGGTGGAAACACCATATATTTT
few	TRBJ2-1	.	TRBV12-3/TRBV12-4	CASSLEGWWQFF	TGTGCCAGCAGTTTAGAGGGGTGGTGGCAGTTCTTC